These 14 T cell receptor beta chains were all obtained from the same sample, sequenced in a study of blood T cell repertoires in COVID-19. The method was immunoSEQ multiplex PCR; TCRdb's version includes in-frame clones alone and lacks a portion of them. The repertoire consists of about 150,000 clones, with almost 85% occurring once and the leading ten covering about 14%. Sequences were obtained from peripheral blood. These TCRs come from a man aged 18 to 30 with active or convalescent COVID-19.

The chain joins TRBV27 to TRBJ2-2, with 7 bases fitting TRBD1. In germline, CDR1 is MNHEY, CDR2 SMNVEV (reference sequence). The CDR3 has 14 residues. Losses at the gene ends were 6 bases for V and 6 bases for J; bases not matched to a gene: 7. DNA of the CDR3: TGTGCCAGCAGACAGGGGTCCTTTCCCGGGGAGCTGTTTTTT. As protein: CASRQGSFPGELFF.

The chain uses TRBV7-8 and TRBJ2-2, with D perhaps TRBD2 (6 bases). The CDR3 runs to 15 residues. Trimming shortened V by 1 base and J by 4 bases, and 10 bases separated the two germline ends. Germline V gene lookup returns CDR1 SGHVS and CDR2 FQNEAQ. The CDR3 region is CASSLVAGSTGELFF. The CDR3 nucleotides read TGTGCCAGCAGCTTAGTGGCGGGAAGCACCGGGGAGCTGTTTTTT.

The CDR3 region has the DNA TGTGCCAGCAGCCAAGCGGTGAGCGGCGCTAACTATGGCTACACCTTC. This encodes CASSQAVSGANYGYTF. This chain joins TRBV4-2 and TRBJ1-2; no clear D gene. The germline gives CDR1 LGHNA, CDR2 YNFKEQ. The CDR3 is 16 amino acids. The V gene lost 1 base and the J gene lost 0 bases, with 12 bases spanning the gap.

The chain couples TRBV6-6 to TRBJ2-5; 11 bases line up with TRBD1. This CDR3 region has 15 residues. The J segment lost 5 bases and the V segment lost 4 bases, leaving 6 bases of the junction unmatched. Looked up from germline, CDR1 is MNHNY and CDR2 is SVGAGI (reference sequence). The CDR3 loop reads CASSSRTGGAETQYF. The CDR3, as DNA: TGTGCCAGCAGTTCCCGGACAGGGGGCGCGGAGACCCAGTACTTC.

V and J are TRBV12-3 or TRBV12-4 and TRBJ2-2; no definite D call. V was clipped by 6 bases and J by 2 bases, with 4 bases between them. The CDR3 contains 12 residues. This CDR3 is CASRLNTGELFF. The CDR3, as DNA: TGTGCCAGCAGACTTAACACCGGGGAGCTGTTTTTT.

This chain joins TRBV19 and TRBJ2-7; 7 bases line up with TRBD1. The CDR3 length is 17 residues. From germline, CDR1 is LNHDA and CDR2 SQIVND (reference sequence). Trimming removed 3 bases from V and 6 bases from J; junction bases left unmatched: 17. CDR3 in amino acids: CASSISLTGAGHSEQYF. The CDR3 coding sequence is TGTGCCAGTAGTATCTCCTTAACAGGGGCCGGGCATAGCGAGCAGTACTTC. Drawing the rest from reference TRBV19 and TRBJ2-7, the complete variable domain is DGGITQSPKYLFRKEGQNVTLSCEQNLNHDAMYWYRQDPGQGLRLIYYSQIVNDFQKGDIAEGYSVSREKKESFPLTVTSAQKNPTAFYLCASSISLTGAGHSEQYFGPGTRLTVT.

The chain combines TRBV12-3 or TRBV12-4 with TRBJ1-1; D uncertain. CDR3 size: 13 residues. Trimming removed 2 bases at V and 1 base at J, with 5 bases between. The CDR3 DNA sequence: TGTGCCAGCAGTTTAACATCGAACACTGAAGCTTTCTTT. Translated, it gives CASSLTSNTEAFF.

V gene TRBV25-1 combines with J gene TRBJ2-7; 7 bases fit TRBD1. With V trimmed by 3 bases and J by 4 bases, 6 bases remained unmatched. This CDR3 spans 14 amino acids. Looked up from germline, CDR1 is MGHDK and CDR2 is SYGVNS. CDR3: CASSDRDRDYEQYF. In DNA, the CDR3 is TGTGCCAGCAGTGACCGCGACAGGGATTACGAGCAGTACTTC.

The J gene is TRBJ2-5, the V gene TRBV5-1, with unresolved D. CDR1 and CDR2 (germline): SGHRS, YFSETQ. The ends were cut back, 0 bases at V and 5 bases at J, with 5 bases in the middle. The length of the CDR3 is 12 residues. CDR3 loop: CASSLAEETQYF. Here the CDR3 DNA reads TGCGCCAGCAGCTTGGCCGAGGAGACCCAGTACTTC.

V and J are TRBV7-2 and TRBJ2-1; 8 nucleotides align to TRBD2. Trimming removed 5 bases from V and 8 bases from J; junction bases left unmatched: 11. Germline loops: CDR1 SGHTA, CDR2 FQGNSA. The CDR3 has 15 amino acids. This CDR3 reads CASSAVIGGVDEQFF. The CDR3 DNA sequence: TGTGCCAGCAGCGCAGTCATCGGGGGGGTGGATGAGCAGTTCTTC.

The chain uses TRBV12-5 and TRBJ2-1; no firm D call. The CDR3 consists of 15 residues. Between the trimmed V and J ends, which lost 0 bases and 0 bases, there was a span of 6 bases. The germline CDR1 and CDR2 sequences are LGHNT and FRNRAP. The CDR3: CASGLVYSSYNEQFF. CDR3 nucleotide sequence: TGTGCTAGTGGTTTGGTATACAGCTCCTACAATGAGCAGTTCTTC. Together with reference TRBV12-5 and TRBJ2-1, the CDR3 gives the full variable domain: DARVTQTPRHKVTEMGQEVTMRCQPILGHNTVFWYRQTMMQGLELLAYFRNRAPLDDSGMPKDRFSAEMPDATLATLKIQPSEPRDSAVYFCASGLVYSSYNEQFFGPGTRLTVL.

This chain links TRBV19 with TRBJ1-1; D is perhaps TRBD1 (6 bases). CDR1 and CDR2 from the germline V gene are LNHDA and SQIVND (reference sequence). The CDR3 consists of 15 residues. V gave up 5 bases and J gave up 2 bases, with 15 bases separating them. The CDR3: CASSFTGQRNTEAFF. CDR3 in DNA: TGTGCCAGTAGTTTTACAGGGCAACGAAACACTGAAGCTTTCTTT.

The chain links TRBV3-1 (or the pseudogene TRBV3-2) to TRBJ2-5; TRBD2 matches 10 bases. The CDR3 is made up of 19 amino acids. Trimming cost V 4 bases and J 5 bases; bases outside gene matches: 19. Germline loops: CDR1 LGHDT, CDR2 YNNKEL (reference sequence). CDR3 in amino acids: CASSPTFGTSGRASETQYF. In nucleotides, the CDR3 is TGTGCCAGCAGCCCCACGTTTGGGACAAGCGGGAGGGCCAGTGAGACCCAGTACTTC.

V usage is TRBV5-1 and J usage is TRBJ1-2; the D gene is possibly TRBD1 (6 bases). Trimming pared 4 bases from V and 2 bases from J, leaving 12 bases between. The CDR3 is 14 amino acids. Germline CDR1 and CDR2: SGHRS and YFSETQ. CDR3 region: CASSPRDTNYGYTF. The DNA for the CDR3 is TGCGCCAGCAGCCCAAGGGACACCAACTATGGCTACACCTTC.